This record concerns one T cell receptor beta chain sequence. J was trimmed by 0 bases and V by 1 base; bases with no gene match: 2. Germline assignment: CDR1 SGHAT and CDR2 FQDESV (reference sequence). The length of the CDR3 is 15 residues. This entry belongs to a study of blood T cell repertoires in COVID-19. Study summary: COVID-19 samples, acute and convalescent, were from the United States, Italy and Spain. In each case, the material was cDNA or gDNA derived from T cells, B-cell-depleted T cells, or PBMCs.

How the authors handled the data: Counts of nucleated cells, estimated from reference gene primer amplification, were obtained. Clones were read by immunoSEQ multiplex PCR, and TCRdb kept only the in-frame ones, dropping some. Clone size and V and J calls were adopted from that table, with D and trimming inferred from the DNA. This sample has hundreds of thousands of clones; nearly 90% occur once, and the top ten carry about 3%. The sequencing sample was made of peripheral blood. The rearrangement links TRBV11-1 to TRBJ1-1, with 7 bases fitting TRBD1. This TCR derives from a young man with active or convalescent COVID-19. Here the CDR3 reads CASSLEDRVNTEAFF. In DNA form, the CDR3 reads TGTGCCAGCAGCTTAGAAGACAGGGTGAACACTGAAGCTTTCTTT.